This T cell receptor (beta chain) emerged from a study of cytomegalovirus exposure and HLA in healthy donors (dated by TCRdb to 2017 to 2019). Concerning the study at large: An earlier analysis of under 600 of the donors reported 250 to 300 Gb of sequence data and more than 90 million unique TCR beta sequences from about 179 million T cells. The study profiled the T cell repertoires of some 610 subjects by immunosequencing and related them to cytomegalovirus serostatus. A later genetic analysis used genome-wide SNP genotypes for about three fifths of the 666 donors, treating that subset as a discovery cohort. An earlier analysis of some 600 of the donors applied high-throughput TCR beta sequencing to assess whether each TCR beta V gene segment acted as functional or pseudogenic. A later analysis re-examined previously published TCR beta repertoires from about 670 donors and added high-resolution HLA genotyping to investigate patterns of TCR occurrence. The number of donors typed differed by locus, with roughly 629-640 for A, B, C, DRB1 and DQB1, around 560 for DQA1, nearly 610 for DPA1, and approximately 470 for DPB1. To predict cytomegalovirus infection status, the study combined high-throughput TCR immunosequencing, statistical association of individual TCRs with disease status, and machine learning. In addition to the first cohort of 666 subjects, a separate validation cohort of 100 to 150 different subjects was used. Donor age, sex, ethnicity and CMV serostatus were compiled together with the repertoire data. Among over 350 genotyped donors of the cohort, an average of approximately 240,000 unique TCR beta nucleotide sequences were sequenced per donor, roughly 20% of them non-productive. An early release that covered fewer than 750 HLA-typed donors contained about 300 gigabases of sequencing data and around 80 million unique TCR sequences. Of the approximately 400 genotyped donors, about 84% fell in the genetic ancestry cluster associated with self-reported Caucasian donors. Because of strong linkage in the cohort, roughly five DR-DQ haplotypes were treated as single units for association and clustering. Class I and class II HLA loci were covered by the typing at four-digit resolution. Rather than using new phenotypic data, the later analysis identified candidate immune exposures from TCR beta sequences and from how often those sequences occurred across donors. The study was designed to test whether signatures of past pathogen exposure could be identified by cataloging public T cell receptors. All discovery cohort repertoires had been generated using a single sequencing platform.

The cohort was made up of 500 to 850 healthy bone marrow donors. At the time of sampling, all cohort members were nominally healthy, though unrecorded immune exposures were likely present. The donor was CMV seropositive and belonged to the group of 250 to 300 seropositive cohort members. Each donor provided a peripheral blood sample, and peripheral blood mononuclear cells were used for TCR beta sequencing. The Qiagen DNeasy Blood Extraction Kit was used to extract genomic DNA from the blood cell samples. Library method: the immunoSEQ multiplex PCR assay. For the multiplex PCR, a mixture combining 60 forward primers for TCR Vbeta segments and 13 reverse primers for TCR Jbeta segments was used. The CDR3 region of rearranged TCR beta genes was amplified from genomic DNA with a multiplex PCR assay. On the Illumina HiSeq System, the amplified TCR beta libraries were sequenced as 87-base-pair reads. For the original study's pipeline: A later analysis tallied 75 million to 95 million unique TCR beta chains across the 640 or so repertoires, and 10 million to 11 million of those chains were shared by two or more donors. To remove PCR and sequencing errors, raw reads were error-corrected and collapsed into unique sequences using a nearest-neighbor algorithm that merged closely related sequences. V, D and J gene segments were assigned by aligning CDR3 sequences to IMGT reference sequences. For a sequence to be retained, a match of at least six nucleotides was required to both a V gene segment and a J gene segment. A rearrangement was called productive if the CDR3 had no stop codons and remained in frame with V and J, and every other rearrangement was called non-productive. Following IMGT convention, CDR3 was defined as the stretch from the second conserved V-encoded cysteine up to the conserved J-encoded phenylalanine. Sequences without an unambiguous match to a single V gene segment were excluded from the earlier analysis of approximately 600 of the donors. An earlier analysis of 587 of the donors called V segments functional above 56.7% productive rearrangements and segregating when the between-donor standard deviation exceeded 5%. A statistical classification framework was built to diagnose cytomegalovirus status from the catalog of TCR beta chain sequences. In a later analysis, TCR nucleotide sequences were compared against IMGT/GENE-DB human TR gene sequences so that V and J genes could be assigned. Using the TCRdist pipeline, a later analysis assigned CDR3 sequences along with most-parsimonious VDJ recombination scenarios. A later analysis defined each TCR beta chain by its CDR3 amino acid sequence plus V-gene family, and excluded reads lacking a unique V-gene family. A later analysis removed 600 or so highly shared, low-generation-probability nucleotide sequences to deal with suspected cross-contamination and a sequencing artifact. In a later analysis, a clonal expansion index was calculated for each public chain from normalized within-repertoire ranks of inferred template counts. Generation probabilities in a later analysis came from a VDJ recombination model fitted to out-of-frame rearrangements, and those results were checked against IGoR. In a later analysis, hypergeometric tests were used to score TCR-TCR, TCR-HLA and TCR-CMV co-occurrence, with a repertoire-size bias correction applied to TCR pairs. False discovery rates were estimated in a later analysis by permuting HLA or CMV assignments 20 times. In a later analysis, co-occurring TCRs were grouped with DBSCAN, and TCRdist sequence similarity was added when clustering was performed within HLA-allele-positive subsets. Co-occurrence clustering excluded repertoires with fewer than 30,000 or more than 120,000 public chains, plus five with anomalous nucleotide sharing. TCRdb limited this immuneACCESS table to in-frame rearrangements with V and J called. A share of clones is missing; checked studies link under half to unresolved V genes, and the rest is unexplained. That table gives V, J and clone size, and the DNA gave D and trimming. Counted in this sample were fewer than 200,000 clones; approximately 80% of them appeared once. The ten biggest clones cover over 2% of the sample.

This clone was detected once. Its antigen is still unknown. Base qualities were left out, and no much larger clone turns up one base away. The V and J ends are trimmed by 1 base and 5 bases, leaving 11 bases between them. The germline V gene specifies SQVTM as CDR1 and ANQGSEA as CDR2. The CDR3 starts with the cysteine, ends with the phenylalanine, and has 13 residues. The DNA shown is the 39-base CDR3, in frame from base 1. Points the paper makes about the study in general: A later analysis found that TCR association rates varied across HLA loci, with DRB1 alleles showing the most associated TCRs and HLA-C alleles the fewest. HLA typing was unavailable for some donors at each locus, so association tests used only the typed subset. In this cohort, only TCR beta chains were sequenced, and detectable features were limited by the absence of alpha or paired-chain data. In an earlier analysis of about 540 of the donors, most TCR beta V segments were observed in productive rearrangements about 87% or about 30% of the time, broadly matching IMGT annotations. Roughly uniform sequencing depth across donors was assumed in presence/absence analyses, although this assumption may not hold. A few of the identified cytomegalovirus-associated TCR beta chains were confirmed in vitro to be specific for cytomegalovirus antigens. In the study, approximately 150 TCR beta chains were listed as associated with cytomegalovirus. Linkage disequilibrium might explain the correlated functional status among segregating V segments, but an unknown experimental factor could not be excluded. A later genetic analysis reported fewer N-insertions in productive TCRs among donors in an Asian-associated ancestry cluster than the approximately 670-donor mean. Some IMGT-functional V segments, including TRBV6-2 and TRBV6-3, could not be told apart with the 87-base-pair reads, so those segments were excluded. A later genetic analysis associated a missense DCLRE1C variant with V-gene and J-gene trimming of TCR beta chains, and an independent cohort replicated the association. According to a later analysis, most CMV-associated TCR beta chains appeared to be HLA-restricted, and the HLA associations seemed to be driven largely by CMV exposure. At a false discovery rate of 0.05, a later analysis linked about 16,000 TCR beta sequences to specific HLA alleles. A cluster of highly shared sequence variants was judged likely to be a technical artifact of the sequencing pipeline. Several of the top co-occurrence clusters appeared to be linked to parvovirus B19, influenza, CMV and Epstein-Barr virus, according to a later analysis. Because counts were too low, approximately 18 rarely observed V segments, including chromosome 9 orphons, were excluded from the earlier analysis of around 590 of the donors. In a later analysis, HLA-associated TCR beta chains were found to be more clonally expanded and to have lower generation probabilities than equally common non-associated chains. In both the original and validation cohorts, the classifier was reported to diagnose cytomegalovirus status with high specificity and sensitivity. It was suggested by the authors that the approach could potentially be generalized to other disease states and immunological phenotypes. For the cohort, immune exposure information was limited to CMV serostatus. When HLA alleles, especially DR and DQ, strongly co-occurred, TCR associations were difficult to assign to individual alleles. A further reported finding was that TCR beta sequences accurately predicted the HLA-A and HLA-B alleles for most subjects in the first cohort. Across donors, most TCR sequences were observed very rarely, whereas some public TCRs were present in many individuals.

The V and J genes are TRBV29-1 and TRBJ2-5, with TRBD2 as a weak D call on 6 bases. The TCR comes from a woman in her thirties or forties in good health and CMV-seropositive. The sequenced material came from PBMCs. Read as DNA, the sequence is TGCAGCGTTGAAGGGACTATTGGGGAGACCCAGTACTTC. The translation is CSVEGTIGETQYF.